This paragraph covers one T cell receptor (beta chain) sequence. Its antigen is currently not known. No base qualities exist here, and no much larger clone lies one base off it. The source of the sample is a study of OX40 agonist ivuxolimab in advanced cancers. With respect to the entire study: The costimulatory receptor OX40 (CD134) was targeted by ivuxolimab, a fully human IgG2 agonistic monoclonal antibody. Intravenous ivuxolimab was administered to patients every 2 weeks at six dose levels: 0.01, 0.1, 0.3, 1.5, 3 and 10 mg/kg. A male proportion of almost 85% and a mean age of roughly 55 years, ranging from roughly 23 to 80, were recorded for the dose-escalation cohort. Patients were allowed to have had prior anti-PD-1, anti-PD-L1 or anti-CTLA-4 therapy, and about 40% of the dose-escalation patients had been treated with checkpoint inhibitors. Among the roughly 54 dose-escalation patients, around 19 had hepatocellular carcinoma, around 15 melanoma, 9 renal cell carcinoma and 9 head and neck cancer. The paper reports the monotherapy dose-escalation portion (N of about 50 patients) of the phase I ivuxolimab trial. Peripheral TCRbeta sequencing aimed to test whether ivuxolimab altered TCR sequence diversity and caused clonal T-cell expansion. Partial responses occurred in three dose-escalation patients: two with cutaneous melanoma and one with hepatocellular carcinoma.

The trial excluded patients who had a history of autoimmune disease or who were on systemic immunosuppression. Peripheral blood for TCR sequencing was drawn from every dose cohort at baseline, at cycle 4 day 1 and at cycle 7 day 1. The samples were taken from a phase I, first-in-human, multicenter, open-label dose-escalation trial of ivuxolimab. The trial enrolled adults with locally advanced or metastatic head and neck squamous cell, hepatocellular, melanoma or renal cell carcinoma. CD4+ and CD8+ T cells were sorted separately from peripheral blood before TCR sequencing. To sequence the TCRbeta CDR3 region, genomic DNA was isolated from the sorted cells. The immunoSEQ Assay was used to sequence the TCRbeta CDR3 regions. In TCRdb, the immuneACCESS table is reduced to in-frame sequences with V and J assigned. These tables do not hold every clone; where another copy was compared, an unresolved V gene accounts for under half, and the others remain unexplained. The table for this sample lists about 54,000 clones; roughly nine tenths of them were counted only once. The ten most abundant clones make up approximately 12% of the sample.

From a lookup of the germline V gene (reference sequence), CDR1 and CDR2 are MNHNY and SVGAGI. Trimmed from V: 2 bases; trimmed from J: 6 bases; junction bases lacking a gene match: 6. Inclusive of the bounding cysteine and phenylalanine, the CDR3 is 15 residues long. The retained sequence is limited to the CDR3, 45 bases, with the frame set at the first base. On the study overall, not on this receptor specifically: After ivuxolimab, expanded clones were on average more numerous among CD8+ T cells than among CD4+ T cells. In the 0.1-3.0 mg/kg groups, partial responders were among the patients with the lowest normalized peripheral clonal expansion, particularly in CD8+ T cells. Low levels of normalized T-cell clonal expansion were also seen in some patients who did not respond. The antigen specificity of the clonally expanded peripheral T cells was not determined. At doses of 0.1 to 3.0 mg/kg, clonal expansion of both CD4+ and CD8+ T cells in blood was seen between baseline and week 6.

The sequence links TRBV6-6 to TRBJ1-1; TRBD1 matches 10 bases in the middle. The sequence was obtained from an adult with an advanced solid tumor such as melanoma, head and neck, liver or kidney cancer. The source was CD4+ or CD8+ T cells sorted from blood, collected in a trial of the OX40 agonist ivuxolimab. The nucleotide sequence reads as follows: TGTGCCAGCAGTTACCCCGGACAGGGGGTTCCTGAAGCTTTCTTT. It codes for CASSYPGQGVPEAFF.